The 21 T cell receptor beta chains reported below all come from one sample, sequenced in a study of T cells in tumors after PD-1 blockade. Assay used: immunoSEQ multiplex PCR; TCRdb lists only in-frame clones, some missing. The profile shows about 33,000 clones, just under 80% of them singletons. Sequences were derived from PBMCs, sampled before anti-PD-1 treatment. The receptors derive from a human donor with basal cell carcinoma.

The chain combines TRBV3-1 (or the pseudogene TRBV3-2) with TRBJ2-7, with 7 bases lining up with TRBD2. This CDR3 region has 14 residues. J gave up 0 bases and V 2 bases, and 1 base lay outside the gene matches. Germline assignment: CDR1 LGHDT and CDR2 YNNKEL (reference sequence). CDR3 sequence: CASSQLAVSYEQYF. The CDR3 DNA sequence: TGTGCCAGCAGCCAACTAGCGGTCTCCTACGAGCAGTACTTC.

The rearrangement joins TRBV5-6 to TRBJ2-7; no reliable D call. Deletions cut 4 bases from V and 2 bases from J, with 13 bases between. CDR3 size: 14 residues. Germline V gene sequence: CDR1 SGHDT, CDR2 YYEEEE. The CDR3 nucleotides read TGTGCCAGCAGCCCTAGAGGATCCGCCTACGAGCAGTACTTC. Residues: CASSPRGSAYEQYF.

The chain has TRBV7-2 and TRBJ2-4, with a tentative D call TRBD2 (6 bases). Germline V gives CDR1 SGHTA, CDR2 FQGNSA. V was clipped by 3 bases and J by 9 bases, with 18 bases between them. The CDR3 length is 15 residues. The CDR3 loop reads CASSLGGGKGGIQYF. The CDR3 coding sequence is TGTGCCAGCAGCTTGGGGGGTGGTAAAGGTGGCATTCAGTACTTC.

The count of this clone is one. The chain couples TRBV3-1 (or the pseudogene TRBV3-2) to TRBJ1-5; TRBD1 agrees at 11 bases. The germline V gene encodes CDR1 LGHDT and CDR2 YNNKEL (reference sequence). The CDR3 is 19 residues long. V lost 1 base to trimming and J lost 5 bases; unmatched junction nucleotides: 13. The CDR3 reads CASSQGTGGASPGDQPQHF. The CDR3 nucleotides are TGTGCCAGCAGCCAAGGGACAGGGGGCGCCTCACCGGGTGATCAGCCCCAGCATTTT.

V gene TRBV19 combines with J gene TRBJ1-3; D is ambiguous. V dropped 0 bases and J dropped 4 bases, with 10 bases sitting between them. Germline-derived CDR1 and CDR2 are LNHDA and SQIVND (reference sequence). The CDR3 runs to 15 residues. The CDR3 is CASSIEVEMGNTIYF. The CDR3 nucleotides are TGTGCCAGTAGTATAGAGGTGGAAATGGGAAACACCATATATTTT.

The chain has TRBV25-1 and TRBJ1-2; 7 bases map to TRBD1. This CDR3 has 13 residues. The germline V gene has CDR1 MGHDK and CDR2 SYGVNS. Trimming removed 7 bases from V and 6 bases from J; junction bases left unmatched: 8. DNA for the CDR3: TGTGCCAGCACTCGGGACAGTCGAAATGGCTACACCTTC. It yields the protein CASTRDSRNGYTF.

V is TRBV6-5 and J is TRBJ1-2; D might be TRBD1 (5 bases). The V gene lost 5 bases and the J gene lost 8 bases, with 21 bases spanning the gap. Per germline, CDR1 MNHEY and CDR2 SVGAGI. The CDR3 covers 15 residues. The CDR3 loop is CASSPRQTALLGYTF. The CDR3 DNA sequence: TGTGCCAGCAGTCCCCGACAGACGGCGCTTCTCGGCTACACCTTC.

The CDR3 here is CASSPGLAGYTGELFF. DNA of the CDR3: TGTGCCAGCAGCCCAGGACTAGCGGGATACACCGGGGAGCTGTTTTTT. The chain recombines TRBV7-6 with TRBJ2-2, with 12 bases fitting TRBD2. Germline CDR1 reads SGHVS; CDR2 reads FNYEAQ. V gave up 5 bases and J gave up 3 bases; unmatched junction bases: 4. This CDR3 is 16 amino acids long.

The V and J genes are TRBV18 and TRBJ1-5, with no clear D. Between the trimmed V and J ends, which lost 2 bases and 5 bases, there was a span of 10 bases. The CDR3 has 14 residues. Germline values: CDR1 KGHSH, CDR2 LQKENI. The CDR3 DNA reads TGTGCCAGCTCACCAGGTGACATCTATCAGCCCCAGCATTTT. This translates into CASSPGDIYQPQHF.

This clone has a single count. J is TRBJ2-5 and V is TRBV5-1, with TRBD1 matching 11 bases. Per the germline V gene, CDR1 is SGHRS and CDR2 is YFSETQ. CDR3 length: 16 residues. Trimming at V came to 4 bases and at J to 4 bases, leaving 9 bases not matched to a gene. The CDR3 DNA reads as TGCGCCAGCAGCCCTGGGACAGGGGGGAATAGAGAGACCCAGTACTTC. Its translation: CASSPGTGGNRETQYF.

This chain connects TRBV3-1 (or the pseudogene TRBV3-2) to TRBJ2-7; D may match TRBD1 or TRBD2 (5 bases each). The germline CDR1 and CDR2 sequences are LGHDT and YNNKEL (reference sequence). Trimming took off 4 bases at V and 0 bases at J, with 13 bases between the two ends. The CDR3 is made up of 15 amino acids. The CDR3 DNA reads TGTGCCAGCAGCCCGGGGCTAGCTCTCTCCTACGAGCAGTACTTC. This codes for CASSPGLALSYEQYF.

The chain links TRBV6-2 or TRBV6-3 to TRBJ2-1; 7 positions agree with TRBD2. V was pared by 2 bases and J by 3 bases, with 4 bases of the junction left unmatched. CDR1 MNHEY and CDR2 SVGEGT come from the germline V gene. CDR3 length: 15 residues. In DNA form, the CDR3 reads TGTGCCAGCAGTTACCTTAGCGGGTTCTACAATGAGCAGTTCTTC. Translated, it gives CASSYLSGFYNEQFF.

The gene calls are TRBV4-3 and TRBJ1-1; no definite D call. Trimming cost V 1 base and J 3 bases, with 9 bases left between them. The CDR3 runs to 14 residues. Germline-derived CDR1 and CDR2 are LGHNA and YSLEER. In DNA, the CDR3 is TGCGCCAGCAGCCAAGGACGCTTGGACACTGAAGCTTTCTTT. Residues: CASSQGRLDTEAFF.

The rearrangement joins TRBV19 to TRBJ2-2, with 10 bases identical to TRBD2. Germline V gene sequence: CDR1 LNHDA, CDR2 SQIVND (reference sequence). This CDR3 is built from 16 residues. V was pared by 1 base and J by 6 bases, with 5 bases of the junction left unmatched. CDR3 sequence: CASSIVPAGGSGELFF. In DNA form, the CDR3 reads TGTGCCAGTAGTATAGTCCCAGCGGGGGGGTCCGGGGAGCTGTTTTTT.

The genes are TRBV6-1 and TRBJ2-3, with D tentatively TRBD2 (5 bases). Germline V gene lookup returns CDR1 MNHNS and CDR2 SASEGT. The CDR3 extends over 16 amino acids. The V and J ends lost 4 bases and 0 bases respectively, with 14 bases between them. This CDR3 is CASSGTSYPSTDTQYF. In nucleotides, the CDR3 is TGTGCCAGCAGTGGAACTAGTTATCCTAGCACAGATACGCAGTATTTT.

This clone was detected only a few times. J is TRBJ1-1 and V is TRBV24-1; D gene unclear. Deletions cut 9 bases from V and 6 bases from J, with 13 bases between. Germline lookup yields CDR1 KGHDR and CDR2 SFDVKD. CDR3 length equals 12 residues. The CDR3 loop reads CATYYRIAEAFF. The CDR3 DNA reads TGTGCCACCTATTACAGAATAGCTGAAGCTTTCTTT.

The V call is TRBV27, the J call TRBJ1-6, with 7 positions matching TRBD1. Germline trimming cut 2 bases from V and 10 bases from J; bases unmatched to any gene: 8. Germline-derived CDR1 and CDR2 are MNHEY and SMNVEV (reference sequence). The CDR3 totals 15 residues. The CDR3, as DNA: TGTGCCAGCAGTTTAAGTGGGGACAGAATCTCACCCCTCCACTTT. It yields the protein CASSLSGDRISPLHF.

As concerns this clone: Mismatch with germline at one junction end may stem from a read error. The sample has other DNA sequences that encode this CDR3 too. This chain joins TRBV4-3 and TRBJ2-5; TRBD2 matches at 8 bases. The CDR3 spans 15 residues. CDR1 is LGHNA, CDR2 YSLEER, per germline. The chain's CDR3 is CASSQDLGGAETQYF. CDR3 nucleotides: TGCGCCAGTAGCCAAGACCTCGGGGGGGCTGAGACCCAGTACTTC.

CDR3 in DNA: TGTGCCAGCAGCGGGGACAGGGGGAACACTGAAGCTTTCTTT. Translated: CASSGDRGNTEAFF. V gene TRBV9 combines with J gene TRBJ1-1; 10 bases match TRBD1. V dropped 3 bases and J dropped 1; count of bases not matched to a gene: 0. The CDR3 runs to 14 residues. The germline gives CDR1 SGDLS, CDR2 YYNGEE.

This clone has only one observation. The chain recombines TRBV4-1 with TRBJ2-1; TRBD2 aligns across 9 bases. Losses at the gene ends were 3 bases for V and 2 bases for J; bases not matched to a gene: 8. CDR3 length: 17 amino acids. In germline, CDR1 is MGHRA, CDR2 YSYEKL. CDR3 nucleotide sequence: TGCGCCAGCAGCCAGGCCTCTTTAGCGGGAGCCTACAATGAGCAGTTCTTC. Its translation: CASSQASLAGAYNEQFF.

The J gene is TRBJ2-3, the V gene TRBV19; 8 bases are shared with TRBD2. The germline CDR1 and CDR2 sequences are LNHDA and SQIVND (reference sequence). Germline trimming cut 3 bases from V and 2 bases from J; bases unmatched to any gene: 4. The CDR3 has 15 residues. CDR3 bases: TGTGCCAGTAGTATCCTGACTAGCGACACAGATACGCAGTATTTT. Amino acid sequence: CASSILTSDTDTQYF.